The next 30 T cell receptor beta chains were all read from a single sample in a study of regulatory T cells in long-lasting Graves disease listed by TCRdb under 2021. This sample's time point label indicates: newly diagnosed GD, antithyroid drugs for less than 3 months. RNA was extracted from PBMCs in TRIzol for both TCR sequencing and RNA sequencing. Library generation was performed with multiplex PCR. These reads were obtained on an Illumina HiSeq 4000. CDR3 regions were amplified by Arm-PCR with iRepertoire HTBI primers to construct TCR beta libraries. TCRdb handled the public reads itself, with Q25 trimming in fastp and clone calling in MiXCR, and kept productive beta chains. Duplicate CDR3 protein sequences are folded into a single record with the most common DNA and genes. This sample lists some 200,000 distinct CDR3 sequences; around 19% were detected once. The ten biggest clones cover about 12% of the sample.

The same data also contributed to another study, on T cells in Graves' hyperthyroidism and ophthalmopathy.

Sequences were derived from peripheral blood mononuclear cells (PBMCs), sampled at new diagnosis, from a patient treated with antithyroid drugs. These receptors were collected from a woman in her thirties with Graves disease. Donor details come from another sample of the same person, matched by shared clones.

This clonotype was observed many times. Here the CDR3 reads CSARGAGGPPGTQYF. The CDR3 region has the DNA TGCAGTGCTAGGGGAGCGGGGGGTCCCCCAGGCACCCAGTACTTC. The rearrangement joins TRBV20-1 to TRBJ2-5, with 9 positions matching TRBD2. The CDR3 sequence is 15 residues long. CDR1 is DFQATT, CDR2 SNEGSKA, per germline (reference sequence). V lost 3 bases and J lost 8; bases outside the gene matches: 13.

This clonotype has a count of ten or more. Possible read error: a much larger clone is one base away. This sequence joins TRBV2 and TRBJ2-3, with D tentatively TRBD2 (6 bases). There are 15 residues in the CDR3. The germline V gene has CDR1 SNHLY and CDR2 FYNNEI. The CDR3 region is CASKRSSASTGTQYF. The CDR3 DNA sequence: TGTGCCAGCAAGCGCTCTAGCGCTAGCACAGGTACGCAGTATTTT.

The chain carries TRBV24-1 and TRBJ2-7, with a tentative D call TRBD2 (5 bases). This CDR3 contains 13 residues. Per the germline V gene, CDR1 is KGHDR and CDR2 is SFDVKD. Deletions cut 4 bases from V and 4 bases from J, with 10 bases between. CDR3 coding DNA: TGTGCCACCAGTGACTGGACTGGGTACGAGCAGTACTTC. Protein product: CATSDWTGYEQYF.

This clonotype was counted ten times or more. The chain employs TRBV6-1 and TRBJ2-3; D could derive from TRBD1 or TRBD2 (5 bases each). Germline V gene data show CDR1 as MNHNS and CDR2 as SASEGT. Trimming removed 10 bases from V and 2 bases from J, with 16 bases in between. This CDR3 region has 14 residues. This chain's CDR3 is CAIKRAGTTDTQYF. CDR3 nucleotides: TGTGCCATAAAGAGGGCAGGGACCACAGATACGCAGTATTTT.

This clonotype was counted at least ten times. The genes are TRBV20-1 and TRBJ2-5; D is ambiguous. Trimming took off 3 bases at V and 0 bases at J, with 17 bases between the two ends. The CDR3 runs to 16 residues. The V gene's germline CDR1 is DFQATT and CDR2 SNEGSKA (reference sequence). The CDR3 DNA is TGCAGTGCTAGTCGCCGGTCATCGGCCGACCAAGAGACCCAGTACTTC. It is translated as CSASRRSSADQETQYF.

This clonotype was detected many times. This chain uses TRBV5-6 with TRBJ2-7; D is perhaps TRBD1 (6 bases). Trimming cost V 4 bases and J 2 bases, with 19 bases left between them. CDR3 size: 16 residues. Per germline, CDR1 SGHDT and CDR2 YYEEEE. The DNA of the CDR3 is TGTGCCAGCAGCCCGGCCGGACAGTTTCTGGCCTACGAGCAGTACTTC. Protein product: CASSPAGQFLAYEQYF.

This clonotype occurred many times. V is TRBV4-1 and J is TRBJ1-1; D is undetermined. The CDR3 contains 15 residues. V lost 0 bases, J lost 2 bases, and 10 bases lay in between. Germline CDR1 and CDR2: MGHRA and YSYEKL. The CDR3 reads CASSQEVGGNTEAFF. Written as DNA, the CDR3 is TGCGCCAGCAGCCAAGAAGTAGGCGGTAACACTGAAGCTTTCTTT.

In this sample, this clonotype turned up many times. In DNA, the CDR3 is TGTGCCAGCAGATTGGGATCCATCTACGAGCAGTACTTC. This codes for CASRLGSIYEQYF. The chain has TRBV12-3 or TRBV12-4 and TRBJ2-7; D gene unclear. The V end was cut by 6 bases, the J end by 3 bases, with 12 bases between. CDR3 length: 13 amino acids.

This clonotype occurred many times. The gene calls are TRBV29-1 and TRBJ1-4; a possible D gene is TRBD1 (6 bases). V lost 7 bases and J 7 bases, leaving 13 bases between the germline ends. The CDR3 has 12 amino acids. The germline CDR1 and CDR2 sequences are SQVTM and ANQGSEA. CDR3 in DNA: TGCAGCGCTGGGGGGCTTGGTGAAAAACTGTTTTTT. Its protein is CSAGGLGEKLFF.

This clonotype was counted at least ten times. CDR3 in amino acids: CASSDLAGGPYNEQFF. The CDR3 DNA follows: TGTGCCAGCAGCGACCTAGCGGGAGGGCCCTACAATGAGCAGTTCTTC. The chain has TRBV6-1 and TRBJ2-1; 12 bases map to TRBD2. The junction had 5 bases not matched to a gene; V was cut back by 6 bases and J by 2 bases. Germline V lookup: CDR1 MNHNS, CDR2 SASEGT. The CDR3 is 16 residues long.

This clonotype has ten or more counts. The rearrangement uses TRBV5-1 and TRBJ2-1; 13 positions agree with TRBD2. The CDR3 length is 19 residues. The trim removed 2 bases at V and 4 bases at J, leaving 12 bases unmatched. Per germline, CDR1 SGHRS and CDR2 YFSETQ. DNA for the CDR3: TGCGCCAGCAGCTTCCCTCGTAACGGGACTAGCGGGGCTTACAATGAGCAGTTCTTC. Protein: CASSFPRNGTSGAYNEQFF.

This clonotype has ten or more counts. CDR3 DNA sequence: TGTGCCAGCAGTGAACTAGCGGCGCTTGTCTACGAGCAGTACTTC. As protein: CASSELAALVYEQYF. The genes are TRBV2 and TRBJ2-7, with TRBD2 matching over 7 bases. V shed 2 bases and J 3 bases; nucleotides not matched to a gene: 7. Per germline, CDR1 SNHLY and CDR2 FYNNEI. The CDR3 has 15 amino acids.

The chain has TRBV4-1 and TRBJ1-1; maybe TRBD1 (5 bases). In germline, CDR1 is MGHRA, CDR2 YSYEKL. The CDR3 is 14 amino acids. Trimming removed 3 bases from V and 11 bases from J, with 19 bases in between. The CDR3 here is CASSHIPGGLGAFF. CDR3 coding DNA: TGCGCCAGCAGCCACATACCCGGGGGTCTAGGGGCTTTCTTT.

This clonotype was detected ten times or more. The rearrangement links TRBV2 to TRBJ1-1; D gene uncertain. Trimming stripped 2 bases from V and 3 bases from J, with 16 bases between. CDR3 size: 16 residues. Germline CDR1 SNHLY, CDR2 FYNNEI. DNA of the CDR3: TGTGCCAGCAGTGAAATTTGGCCCACTGGATACACTGAAGCTTTCTTT. Encoded protein: CASSEIWPTGYTEAFF.

This clonotype was recorded many times. The CDR3 here is CASSERLPTYESSYEQYF. CDR3 nucleotides: TGTGCCAGCAGCGAACGACTACCTACCTACGAGAGCTCCTACGAGCAGTACTTC. The V call is TRBV2, the J call TRBJ2-7, with a weak D call TRBD2 (5 bases). V gave up 6 bases and J gave up 0 bases, with 24 bases separating them. The CDR3 totals 18 residues. Looked up from germline, CDR1 is SNHLY and CDR2 is FYNNEI.

The chain uses TRBV2 and TRBJ1-2, with 10 bases aligning to TRBD1. Germline loops: CDR1 SNHLY, CDR2 FYNNEI. This CDR3 has 13 residues. The trim removed 8 bases at V and 4 bases at J, leaving 4 bases unmatched. CDR3 sequence (DNA): TGTGCCAGCGGGACAGGGGCGTTCTATGGCTACACCTTC. Translated: CASGTGAFYGYTF.

The sample holds one count of this clonotype. The chain links TRBV2 to TRBJ1-1; D might be TRBD1 (6 bases). CDR1 and CDR2 (germline): SNHLY, FYNNEI. This CDR3 is built from 16 residues. V lost 3 bases, J lost 1 base, and 15 bases lay in between. Here the CDR3 reads CASSDALAGANTEAFF. The CDR3 coding sequence is TGTGCCAGCAGTGATGCTCTGGCGGGGGCGAACACTGAAGCTTTCTTT.

This clonotype occurred a few times. The chain has TRBV30 and TRBJ1-3; the D gene is possibly TRBD1 (5 bases). Trimming removed 5 bases from V and 4 bases from J, with 9 bases in between. The CDR3 length is 12 residues. Germline-derived CDR1 and CDR2 are GTSNPN and SVGIG (reference sequence). CDR3 DNA: TGTGCCTGGGTGGAGGGGGGAAACACCATATATTTT. It codes for CAWVEGGNTIYF.

This clonotype was observed at least ten times. V is TRBV30 and J is TRBJ1-3, with no clear D. CDR1 is GTSNPN, CDR2 SVGIG, per germline (reference sequence). CDR3 size: 13 residues. V lost 2 bases and J 4 bases, leaving 9 bases between the germline ends. CDR3 protein: CAWSLQEGNTIYF. CDR3 DNA sequence: TGTGCCTGGAGTCTCCAGGAAGGAAACACCATATATTTT.

This clonotype was picked up many times. The genes are TRBV2 and TRBJ1-5; D possibly corresponds to TRBD1 (5 bases). The V gene's germline CDR1 is SNHLY and CDR2 FYNNEI. Trimming took 1 base from V and 2 from J, leaving 12 bases between them. The CDR3 contains 16 residues. The CDR3 reads CASSEGGRRGNQPQHF. The CDR3 coding sequence is TGTGCCAGCAGTGAAGGGGGCAGGCGAGGCAATCAGCCCCAGCATTTT.

V gene TRBV12-3 or TRBV12-4 combines with J gene TRBJ1-2; D is undetermined. This CDR3 is built from 14 residues. V was trimmed by 6 bases and J by 6 bases, leaving 17 bases between them. As DNA, the CDR3 is TGTGCCAGCAGATTGACACGGAGTTTGGATGGCTACACCTTC. Translation: CASRLTRSLDGYTF.

As concerns this clonotype: This likely reflects a read error, since a far larger clone is one base away. The CDR3 loop is CASSGVGGGSDTQYF. CDR3 nucleotide sequence: TGTGCCAGCAGTGGAGTAGGCGGGGGGTCAGATACGCAGTATTTT. This chain joins TRBV13 and TRBJ2-3, with 8 bases lining up with TRBD2. After removal of 6 bases from V and 4 bases from J, the junction contained 9 bases not matched to a gene. CDR3 length: 15 amino acids. In germline, CDR1 is PRHDT, CDR2 FYEKMQ (reference sequence). Based on the CDR3 plus reference TRBV13 and TRBJ2-3, the full variable domain is AAGVIQSPRHLIKEKRETATLKCYPIPRHDTVYWYQQGPGQDPQFLISFYEKMQSDKGSIPDRFSAQQFSDYHSELNMSSLELGDSALYFCASSGVGGGSDTQYFGPGTRLTVL.

V usage is TRBV9 and J usage is TRBJ2-2; 11 bases line up with TRBD2. V dropped 2 bases and J dropped 2; count of bases not matched to a gene: 2. Germline loops: CDR1 SGDLS, CDR2 YYNGEE. The CDR3 loop spans 16 amino acids. The CDR3 loop is CASSVGTSGNTGELFF. The DNA for the CDR3 is TGTGCCAGCAGCGTTGGGACTAGCGGCAACACCGGGGAGCTGTTTTTT.

This clonotype was detected many times. The chain joins TRBV3-1 to TRBJ2-1, with 13 positions matching TRBD2. Germline lookup yields CDR1 LGHDT and CDR2 YNNKEL (reference sequence). V dropped 2 bases and J dropped 7; count of bases not matched to a gene: 8. This CDR3 is built from 17 residues. The DNA of the CDR3 is TGTGCCAGCAGCCAACTCCCACTAGCGGGAGGGGGGAATGAGCAGTTCTTC. Protein sequence: CASSQLPLAGGGNEQFF.

This clonotype was observed at least ten times. The chain joins TRBV27 to TRBJ2-7; 7 bases are a match to TRBD2. Germline lookup yields CDR1 MNHEY and CDR2 SMNVEV (reference sequence). V lost 2 bases to trimming and J lost 1 base; unmatched junction nucleotides: 8. This CDR3 region has 16 residues. The CDR3 reads CASSLRPSGLSYEQYF. CDR3 nucleotides: TGTGCCAGCAGTTTACGGCCTAGCGGCTTATCCTACGAGCAGTACTTC.

In its sample, this clonotype was seen many times. The CDR3 nucleotides read TGTGCCAGCAGTGGGACAGTCTCTTTTGCTAGCACAGATACGCAGTATTTT. Translated, it gives CASSGTVSFASTDTQYF. The rearrangement joins TRBV2 to TRBJ2-3; D is possibly TRBD1 (6 bases). The CDR3 spans 17 residues. The germline V gene has CDR1 SNHLY and CDR2 FYNNEI. Deletions cut 4 bases from V and 0 bases from J, with 17 bases between.

In this sample, this clonotype turned up many times. The rearrangement links TRBV20-1 to TRBJ2-7; D gene unclear. The ends were cut back, 1 base at V and 7 bases at J, with 20 bases in the middle. Germline lookup yields CDR1 DFQATT and CDR2 SNEGSKA (reference sequence). The CDR3 spans 15 residues. CDR3 nucleotide sequence: TGCAGTGCTAGAGGCCTCGGACGGATTCTTGGGGAGCAGTACTTC. Amino acids: CSARGLGRILGEQYF.

This clonotype has ten or more counts. This chain links TRBV11-2 with TRBJ1-3, with D perhaps matching TRBD1 (6 bases). The CDR3 is 13 residues long. Trimming pared 7 bases from V and 0 bases from J, leaving 7 bases between. Germline values: CDR1 SGHAT, CDR2 FQNNGV. The CDR3 DNA sequence: TGTGCCAGCAAGGGGGTCTCTGGAAACACCATATATTTT. Translated: CASKGVSGNTIYF.

This clonotype has a count of ten or more. The rearrangement links TRBV2 to TRBJ1-1; D might be TRBD1 (5 bases). V lost 6 bases, J lost 0 bases, and 11 bases lay in between. The CDR3 extends over 14 amino acids. Germline CDR1 and CDR2: SNHLY and FYNNEI. CDR3 coding DNA: TGTGCCAGCAGGATGGGGGAGGTGAACACTGAAGCTTTCTTT. It yields the protein CASRMGEVNTEAFF.

This clonotype was found many times. The chain joins TRBV2 to TRBJ1-2, with 7 bases identical to TRBD1. V lost 3 bases, J lost 1 base, and 5 bases stayed unmatched. The CDR3 sequence is 15 residues long. CDR1 is SNHLY, CDR2 FYNNEI, per germline. The CDR3 sequence: CASSDAPGGNYGYTF. In nucleotides, the CDR3 is TGTGCCAGCAGTGATGCGCCAGGGGGTAACTATGGCTACACCTTC.